Below are 11 T cell receptor beta chains sequenced from a single sample in a study of T cells in Graves' hyperthyroidism and ophthalmopathy. Amplification of TCR beta CDR3 regions was performed using RNA transcripts as template. HTBI primers were employed in a first-round RT-PCR of the TCR CDR3. TCRdb reanalysed the multiplex PCR reads using MiXCR and keeps one entry per CDR3 protein. The sample includes fewer than 900,000 distinct CDR3 sequences, about 15% of them seen just once. The material sequenced was blood. The receptors were sampled from a man between 18 and 35 years old with Graves' hyperthyroidism.

This clonotype has ten or more counts. The CDR3 sequence is CAWSVHGDNEQFF. CDR3 sequence (DNA): TGTGCCTGGAGTGTACACGGGGACAATGAGCAGTTCTTC. The chain joins TRBV30 to TRBJ2-1, with D possibly being TRBD2 (5 bases). Trimming took off 0 bases at V and 5 bases at J, with 8 bases between the two ends. CDR1 is GTSNPN, CDR2 SVGIG, per germline (reference sequence). The length of the CDR3 is 13 residues. Drawing the rest from reference TRBV30 and TRBJ2-1, the complete variable domain is SQTIHQWPATLVQPVGSPLSLECTVEGTSNPNLYWYRQAAGRGLQLLFYSVGIGQISSEVPQNLSASRPQDRQFILSSKKLLLSDSGFYLCAWSVHGDNEQFFGPGTRLTVL.

This clonotype appeared a few times. The rearrangement links TRBV28 to TRBJ2-7, with 12 bases lining up with TRBD2. Germline V gene lookup returns CDR1 MDHEN and CDR2 SYDVKM. With V trimmed by 7 bases and J by 4 bases, 2 bases remained unmatched. This CDR3 contains 13 residues. DNA of the CDR3: TGTGCCAGCACTGGACTAGCGGGGTACGAGCAGTACTTC. It yields the protein CASTGLAGYEQYF. Combining the CDR3 with reference TRBV28 and TRBJ2-7 gives the whole variable domain DVKVTQSSRYLVKRTGEKVFLECVQDMDHENMFWYRQDPGLGLRLIYFSYDVKMKEKGDIPEGYSVSREKKERFSLILESASTNQTSMYLCASTGLAGYEQYFGPGTRLTVT.

The chain carries TRBV4-2 and TRBJ1-2; D is ambiguous. Trimming took off 3 bases at V and 8 bases at J, with 22 bases between the two ends. The CDR3 is 16 residues long. Per germline, CDR1 LGHNA and CDR2 YNFKEQ. For the CDR3, the DNA is TGTGCCAGCAGCCAGTCCCCCCACCCGAGGTATGGAGGCTACACCTTC. Translated, it gives CASSQSPHPRYGGYTF.

This clonotype was observed at least ten times. V gene TRBV7-9 combines with J gene TRBJ1-1; D is undetermined. The V gene's germline CDR1 is SEHNR and CDR2 FQNEAQ (reference sequence). The CDR3 runs to 13 residues. Trimming took off 6 bases at V and 2 bases at J, with 10 bases between the two ends. The CDR3 sequence is CASRFGSNTEAFF. The DNA of the CDR3 is TGTGCCAGCAGATTCGGAAGTAACACTGAAGCTTTCTTT.

This chain connects TRBV11-3 to TRBJ1-1; D remains ambiguous. Per the germline V gene, CDR1 is SGHNT and CDR2 is YENEEA. The CDR3 consists of 18 residues. Trimming removed 0 bases from V and 0 bases from J, with 17 bases in between. The CDR3 DNA sequence: TGTGCCAGCAGCTTAGAGGGTCAGTTTTCCAACATGAACACTGAAGCTTTCTTT. Translated, it gives CASSLEGQFSNMNTEAFF.

V and J are TRBV29-1 and TRBJ2-6; no definite D call. Germline lookup yields CDR1 SQVTM and CDR2 ANQGSEA. The CDR3 spans 14 residues. The V and J ends lost 7 bases and 0 bases respectively, with 10 bases between them. The CDR3 nucleotides read TGCAGCGCTGGAGAAAGCTCTGGGGCCAACGTCCTGACTTTC. This codes for CSAGESSGANVLTF.

This clonotype was recorded at least ten times. V and J are TRBV18 and TRBJ1-4, with D possibly matching TRBD1 (6 bases). Germline-derived CDR1 and CDR2 are KGHSH and LQKENI. CDR3 length equals 14 residues. The germline V and J ends were trimmed by 6 bases and 7 bases, with 15 bases remaining between them. CDR3 amino acids: CASSAGGAAEKLFF. CDR3 DNA: TGTGCCAGCTCCGCGGGGGGCGCGGCTGAAAAACTGTTTTTT.

This clonotype was recorded once. This could be a read error, since a much larger clone is one nucleotide away. V and J are TRBV5-6 and TRBJ2-5, with D perhaps TRBD2 (7 bases). Deletions cut 4 bases from V and 9 bases from J, with 19 bases between. Germline V CDR1 and CDR2: SGHDT, YYEEEE. The CDR3 loop spans 14 amino acids. CDR3 residues: CASSLRGGREPQYF. The CDR3 region has the DNA TGTGCCAGCAGCCTGAGGGGGGGCCGGGAGCCCCAGTACTTC. The full variable domain, its missing parts supplied by reference TRBV5-6 and TRBJ2-5, is DAGVTQSPTHLIKTRGQQVTLRCSPKSGHDTVSWYQQALGQGPQFIFQYYEEEERQRGNFPDRFSGHQFPNYSSELNVNALLLGDSALYLCASSLRGGREPQYFGPGTRLLVL.

The table lists this clonotype with many counts. This chain uses TRBV2 with TRBJ2-1; TRBD2 matches 10 bases. V gave up 6 bases and J gave up 6 bases; unmatched junction bases: 2. This CDR3 has 13 amino acids. Germline assignment: CDR1 SNHLY and CDR2 FYNNEI. The CDR3 DNA reads TGTGCCAGCAGAGGGACTAGCGCCAATGAGCAGTTCTTC. Translating gives CASRGTSANEQFF.

The V and J genes are TRBV6-2 or TRBV6-3 and TRBJ1-5; D perhaps matches TRBD1 (6 bases). The CDR3 consists of 15 residues. The germline V gene encodes CDR1 MNHEY and CDR2 SVGEGT. The V end was cut by 6 bases, the J end by 7 bases, with 19 bases between. The DNA of the CDR3 is TGTGCCAGCAGCCCAGGGGTGAGGGATGGGCAGCCCCAGCATTTT. Its protein is CASSPGVRDGQPQHF.

This clonotype has a count of ten or more. This chain uses TRBV7-8 with TRBJ2-3; D uncertain. The CDR3 covers 13 residues. Trimming took off 3 bases at V and 2 bases at J, with 6 bases between the two ends. Germline V gives CDR1 SGHVS, CDR2 FQNEAQ. Here the CDR3 reads CASSFELTDTQYF. The CDR3, as DNA: TGTGCCAGCAGCTTCGAGCTCACAGATACGCAGTATTTT. Complete variable domain (other parts from reference TRBV7-8 and TRBJ2-3): GAGVSQSPRYKVAKRGQDVALRCDPISGHVSLFWYQQALGQGPEFLTYFQNEAQLDKSGLPSDRFFAERPEGSVSTLKIQRTQQEDSAVYLCASSFELTDTQYFGPGTRLTVL.